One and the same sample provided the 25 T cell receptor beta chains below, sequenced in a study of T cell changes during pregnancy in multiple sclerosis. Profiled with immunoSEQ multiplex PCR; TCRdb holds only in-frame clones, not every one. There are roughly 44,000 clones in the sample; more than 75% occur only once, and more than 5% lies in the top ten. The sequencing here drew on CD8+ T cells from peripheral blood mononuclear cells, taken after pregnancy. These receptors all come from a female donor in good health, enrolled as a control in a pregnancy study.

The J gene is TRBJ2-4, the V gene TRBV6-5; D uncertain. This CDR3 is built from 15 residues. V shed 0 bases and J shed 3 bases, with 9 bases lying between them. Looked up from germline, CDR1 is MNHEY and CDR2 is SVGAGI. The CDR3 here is CASSYSRVDKNIQYF. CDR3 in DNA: TGTGCCAGCAGTTACTCGCGTGTTGACAAAAACATTCAGTACTTC.

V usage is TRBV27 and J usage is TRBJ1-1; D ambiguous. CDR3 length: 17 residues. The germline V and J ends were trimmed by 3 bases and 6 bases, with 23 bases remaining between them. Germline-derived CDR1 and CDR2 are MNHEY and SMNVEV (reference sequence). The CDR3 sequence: CASSFPSPPVSFAEAFF. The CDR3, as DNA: TGTGCCAGCAGTTTCCCAAGCCCCCCCGTTTCGTTTGCTGAAGCTTTCTTT.

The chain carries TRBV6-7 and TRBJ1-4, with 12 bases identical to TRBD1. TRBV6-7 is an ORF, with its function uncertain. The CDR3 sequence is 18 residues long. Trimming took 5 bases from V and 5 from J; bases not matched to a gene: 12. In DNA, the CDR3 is TGTGCCAGCAGTGGGCCCGGGACAGGGGGCCCCGGGAATGAAAAACTGTTTTTT. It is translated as CASSGPGTGGPGNEKLFF.

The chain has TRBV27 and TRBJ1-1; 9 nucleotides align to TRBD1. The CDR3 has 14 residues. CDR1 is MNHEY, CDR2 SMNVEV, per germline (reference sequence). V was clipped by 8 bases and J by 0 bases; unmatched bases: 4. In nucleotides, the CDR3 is TGTGCCAGCTGGGACAGGGCTATGAACACTGAAGCTTTCTTT. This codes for CASWDRAMNTEAFF.

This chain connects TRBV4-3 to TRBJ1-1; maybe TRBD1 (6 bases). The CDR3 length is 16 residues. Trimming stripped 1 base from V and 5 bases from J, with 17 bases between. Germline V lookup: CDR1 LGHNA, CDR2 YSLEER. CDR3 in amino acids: CASSQGFGGRRTEAFF. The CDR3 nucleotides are TGCGCCAGCAGCCAAGGTTTCGGGGGGCGTCGGACTGAAGCTTTCTTT.

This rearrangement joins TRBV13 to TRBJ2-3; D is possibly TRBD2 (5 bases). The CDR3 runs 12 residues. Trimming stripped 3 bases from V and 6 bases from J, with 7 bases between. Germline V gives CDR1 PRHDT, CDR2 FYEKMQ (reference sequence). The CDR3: CASSLGGDTQYF. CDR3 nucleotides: TGTGCCAGCAGCTTGGGCGGGGATACGCAGTATTTT.

CDR3 loop: CASSPPGQGATNEKLFF. CDR3 DNA: TGTGCCAGCTCACCACCGGGACAGGGGGCAACTAATGAAAAACTGTTTTTT. This chain links TRBV18 with TRBJ1-4; 11 bases agree with TRBD1. Losses at the gene ends were 0 bases for V and 0 bases for J; bases not matched to a gene: 0. Germline V gene lookup returns CDR1 KGHSH and CDR2 LQKENI. This CDR3 is 17 amino acids long.

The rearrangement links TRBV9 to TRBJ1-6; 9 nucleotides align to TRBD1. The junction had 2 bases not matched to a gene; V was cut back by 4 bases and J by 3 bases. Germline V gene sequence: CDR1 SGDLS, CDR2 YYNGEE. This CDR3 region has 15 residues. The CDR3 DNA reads TGTGCCAGCAGCAGGACAGGGGACTATAATTCACCCCTCCACTTT. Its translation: CASSRTGDYNSPLHF.

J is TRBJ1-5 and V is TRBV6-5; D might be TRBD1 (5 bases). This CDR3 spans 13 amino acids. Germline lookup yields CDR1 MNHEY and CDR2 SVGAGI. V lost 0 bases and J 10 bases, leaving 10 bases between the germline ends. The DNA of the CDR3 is TGTGCCAGCAGTTACTCGAAAGGGGCCCCCCAGCATTTT. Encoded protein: CASSYSKGAPQHF.

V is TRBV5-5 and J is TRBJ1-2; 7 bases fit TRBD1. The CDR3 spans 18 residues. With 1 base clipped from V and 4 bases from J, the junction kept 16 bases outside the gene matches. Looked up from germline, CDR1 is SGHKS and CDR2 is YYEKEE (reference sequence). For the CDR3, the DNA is TGTGCCAGCAGCTTGACCAGGGGGGTACTTTCTCTTTTCTATGGCTACACCTTC. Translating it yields CASSLTRGVLSLFYGYTF.

The CDR3 nucleotides read TGTGCCAGCAGTCGAAGCGGGACCTACAATGAGCAGTTCTTC. Its translation: CASSRSGTYNEQFF. This sequence joins TRBV4-2 and TRBJ2-1, with 7 positions matching TRBD2. With 6 bases clipped from V and 2 bases from J, the junction kept 4 bases outside the gene matches. CDR1 is LGHNA, CDR2 YNFKEQ, per germline. The CDR3 covers 14 residues.

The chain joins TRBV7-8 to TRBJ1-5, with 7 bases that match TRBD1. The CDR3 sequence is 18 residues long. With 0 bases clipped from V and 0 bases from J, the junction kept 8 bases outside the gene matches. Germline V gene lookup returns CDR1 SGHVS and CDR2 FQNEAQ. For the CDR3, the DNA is TGTGCCAGCAGCTTAGCGCACGGGACAGACTATAGCAATCAGCCCCAGCATTTT. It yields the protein CASSLAHGTDYSNQPQHF.

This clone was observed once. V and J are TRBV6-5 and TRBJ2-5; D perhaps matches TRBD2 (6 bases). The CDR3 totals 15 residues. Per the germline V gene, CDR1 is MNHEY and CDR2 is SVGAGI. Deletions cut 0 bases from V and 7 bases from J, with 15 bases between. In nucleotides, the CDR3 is TGTGCCAGCAGTTACTCGACCAGCGGGCCTTGGACCCAGTACTTC. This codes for CASSYSTSGPWTQYF.

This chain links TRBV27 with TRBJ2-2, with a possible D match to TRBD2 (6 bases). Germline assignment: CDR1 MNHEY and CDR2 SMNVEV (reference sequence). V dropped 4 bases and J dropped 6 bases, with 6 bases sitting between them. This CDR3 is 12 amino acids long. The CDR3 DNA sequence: TGTGCCAGCAGTTGGGGGGCCGGGGAGCTGTTTTTT. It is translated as CASSWGAGELFF.

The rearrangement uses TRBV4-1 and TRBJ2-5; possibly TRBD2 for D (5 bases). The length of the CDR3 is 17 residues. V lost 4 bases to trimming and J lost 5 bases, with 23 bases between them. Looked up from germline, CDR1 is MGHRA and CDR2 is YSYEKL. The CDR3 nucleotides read TGCGCCAGCAGCCCAGGCCCCTCGACTACCTACCGGGAGACCCAGTACTTC. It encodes CASSPGPSTTYRETQYF.

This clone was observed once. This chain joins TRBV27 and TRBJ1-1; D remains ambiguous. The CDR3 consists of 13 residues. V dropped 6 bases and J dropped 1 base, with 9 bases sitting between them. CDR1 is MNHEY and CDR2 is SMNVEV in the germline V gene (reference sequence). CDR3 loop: CASSVSRNTEAFF. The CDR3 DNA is TGTGCCAGCAGCGTCTCGAGGAACACTGAAGCTTTCTTT.

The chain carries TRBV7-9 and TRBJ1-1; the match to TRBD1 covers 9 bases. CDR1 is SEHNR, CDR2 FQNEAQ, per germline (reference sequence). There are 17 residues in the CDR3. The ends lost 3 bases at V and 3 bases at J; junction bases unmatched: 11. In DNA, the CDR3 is TGTGCCAGCAGCTTTGGCTATCGGACAGGGGAAGACACTGAAGCTTTCTTT. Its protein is CASSFGYRTGEDTEAFF.

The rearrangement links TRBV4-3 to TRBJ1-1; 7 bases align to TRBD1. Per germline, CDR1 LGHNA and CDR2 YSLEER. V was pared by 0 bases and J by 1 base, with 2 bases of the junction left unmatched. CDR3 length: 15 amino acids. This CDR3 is CASSQDWTGNTEAFF. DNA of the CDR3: TGCGCCAGCAGCCAAGATTGGACAGGGAACACTGAAGCTTTCTTT.

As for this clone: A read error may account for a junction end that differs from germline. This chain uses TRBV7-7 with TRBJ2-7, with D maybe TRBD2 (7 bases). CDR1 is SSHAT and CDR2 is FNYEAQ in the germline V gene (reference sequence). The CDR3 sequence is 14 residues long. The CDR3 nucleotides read TGTGCTAGCAGCTTAGCCCGGGGGGCAAGGGAGCAGTACTTC. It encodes CASSLARGAREQYF.

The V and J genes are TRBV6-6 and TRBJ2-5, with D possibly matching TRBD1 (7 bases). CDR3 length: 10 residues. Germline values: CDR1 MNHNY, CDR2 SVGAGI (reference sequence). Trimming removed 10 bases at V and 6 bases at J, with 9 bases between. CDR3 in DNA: TGTGCCACAGGGGGGAAGACCCAGTACTTC. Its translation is CATGGKTQYF.

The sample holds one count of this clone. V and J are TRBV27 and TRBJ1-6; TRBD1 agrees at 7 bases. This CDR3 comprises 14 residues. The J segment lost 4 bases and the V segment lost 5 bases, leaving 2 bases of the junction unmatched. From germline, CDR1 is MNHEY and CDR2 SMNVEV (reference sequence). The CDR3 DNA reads TGTGCCAGCAGTCGGGACAGTTATAATTCACCCCTCCACTTT. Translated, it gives CASSRDSYNSPLHF.

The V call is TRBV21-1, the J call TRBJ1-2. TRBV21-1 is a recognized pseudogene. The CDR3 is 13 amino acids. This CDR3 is CASLKGASKGYTF. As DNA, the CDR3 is TGTGCCAGCTTAAAAGGAGCCTCGAAGGGCTACACCTTC.

In DNA form, the CDR3 reads TGTGCCAGCAGCGATACGGAAGGTGATGGGGCCCTAGCTAACTATGGCTACACCTTC. Translation gives CASSDTEGDGALANYGYTF. V usage is TRBV5-4 and J usage is TRBJ1-2; tentative D call: TRBD1 (5 bases). The CDR3 sequence is 19 residues long. V lost 4 bases to trimming and J lost 0 bases, with 25 bases between them. In germline, CDR1 is SGHNT, CDR2 YYREEE (reference sequence).

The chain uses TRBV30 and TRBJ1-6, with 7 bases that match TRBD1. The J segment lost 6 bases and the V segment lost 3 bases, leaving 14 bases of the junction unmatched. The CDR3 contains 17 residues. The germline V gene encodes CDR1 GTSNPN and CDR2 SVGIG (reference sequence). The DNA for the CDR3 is TGTGCCTGGAGCGAACAGGGGCGTGTGGGGTTTAATTCACCCCTCCACTTT. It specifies CAWSEQGRVGFNSPLHF.

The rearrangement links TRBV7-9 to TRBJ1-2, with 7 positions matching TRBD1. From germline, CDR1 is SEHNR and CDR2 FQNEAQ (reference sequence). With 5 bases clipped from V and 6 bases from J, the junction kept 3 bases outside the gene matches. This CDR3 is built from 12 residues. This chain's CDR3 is CASSRTGDGYTF. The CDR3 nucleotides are TGTGCCAGCAGCCGCACAGGGGATGGCTACACCTTC.